This TCR beta chain was retrieved from a study of T-cell reconstitution after alpha-beta-depleted transplantation in children. Preparation of the TCRbeta library involved a method that used unique molecular identifiers. TCRdb re-derived calls from the PCR reads in MiXCR, one entry per CDR3 protein. The repertoire holds a few hundred thousand distinct CDR3 sequences, with approximately 9.5% as singletons. The material was PBMCs from the stem cell graft donor, obtained from the stem cell graft. The TCR comes from a human donor who donated a stem cell graft to a child with acute lymphoblastic leukemia.

CDR3 in DNA: TGCAGTGTTAGGACTTTTCGCACAGATACGCAGTATTTT. Translated: CSVRTFRTDTQYF. This chain connects TRBV20-1 to TRBJ2-3, with D perhaps matching TRBD2 (5 bases). V lost 7 bases and J lost 1, with 12 bases in between. The CDR3 covers 13 residues. Germline lookup yields CDR1 DFQATT and CDR2 SNEGSKA (reference sequence).